Sequencing of this T cell receptor beta chain was carried out in a study of blood T cell repertoires in COVID-19. Seattle researchers signed up patients amid active infection and tracked them longitudinally. Per the original methods: From reference gene primer amplification, estimates of nucleated cell counts were derived. Method: immunoSEQ multiplex PCR; TCRdb's copy keeps in-frame clones and lacks some. The DNA gave D and trimming, while V, J and clone size come from that table. Of under 300,000 clones listed, 92% are singletons. The CDR3 loop spans 13 amino acids. Germline V lookup: CDR1 MNHEY, CDR2 SMNVEV (reference sequence). V was clipped by 5 bases and J by 7 bases; unmatched bases: 4.

The receptor's source is a man younger than 45 with COVID-19, enrolled during active disease. The V and J genes are TRBV27 and TRBJ1-5, with TRBD1 matching over 8 bases. Sample: peripheral blood. As DNA, the CDR3 is TGTGCCAGCAGTCGACAGGGGCTACAGCCCCAGCATTTT. This codes for CASSRQGLQPQHF.